This T cell receptor (beta chain) was found in a study of PD-1 blockade in classical Hodgkin lymphoma. The protocol was immunoSEQ multiplex PCR, while the TCRdb copy is restricted to in-frame clones and leaves out a portion. The table shows about 94,000 clones, with 90% to 95% occurring only once. For this clone: Its antigen remains unknown.

The time point denotes: cycle 4 day 1 (C4D1), after less than 7 weeks of nivolumab. Exposure to brentuximab vedotin varied, and each patient had relapsed following autologous stem cell transplantation. General observations from the study: The causes of the repertoire differences, possibly disease activity or prior therapy, remain undefined.

Germline V lookup: CDR1 MDHEN, CDR2 SYDVKM. V dropped 11 bases and J dropped 10 bases, with 17 bases sitting between them. This CDR3 has 11 amino acids. The J gene is TRBJ2-5, the V gene TRBV28, with D perhaps TRBD2 (6 bases). This TCR derives from a human donor with classical Hodgkin lymphoma. Here the sequenced sample was peripheral blood mononuclear cells (PBMCs), taken before the fourth cycle of nivolumab. The CDR3, as DNA: TGTGCCGGCACCCAACGGAGGGACCAGTACTTC. It encodes CAGTQRRDQYF.